This T cell receptor beta chain was captured in a study of tissue T cells after allogeneic stem cell transplantation. The table came from immunoSEQ multiplex PCR; TCRdb's copy has only in-frame clones and leaves some out. The sample shows 5,000 or so clones, about 70% of them seen only once. The V end lost 3 bases, the J end lost 2 bases, and 7 bases lay between the germline ends. Germline V lookup: CDR1 SGHDN, CDR2 FVKESK. This CDR3 contains 13 residues. This TCR was sampled from a female patient aged 18 to 49 with steroid-refractory graft-versus-host disease after an allogeneic stem cell transplant. Some T cells may have come from the graft donor. Sample: duodenal tissue, taken at autopsy. The chain combines TRBV14 with TRBJ1-2; D gene uncertain. The CDR3 DNA follows: TGTGCCAGCAGCCAGGGTCTGAACTATGGCTACACCTTC. Translated, it gives CASSQGLNYGYTF.